Here is one TCR beta chain with its context. The target antigen is unknown. This table comes from immunoSEQ multiplex PCR, and its TCRdb copy is limited to in-frame clones, with some not included. The sample shows 150,000 to 200,000 clones, around 90% of them seen only once. The CDR3 loop spans 16 amino acids. Germline V CDR1 and CDR2: MGHRA, YSYEKL. V dropped 1 base and J dropped 5; count of bases not matched to a gene: 6. The entry originates in a study of T cell responses to AZD1222 COVID-19 vaccine. Study observations and caveats: White British donors predominated, females outnumbered males, and clonal diversity was possibly underestimated. Repertoires were sampled only after the peak T cell response.

This receptor was taken from an adult in good health. Here the sequenced sample was peripheral blood, taken on day 0 of AZD1222 vaccination. The chain joins TRBV4-1 to TRBJ1-2; 11 nucleotides align to TRBD1. CDR3: CASSQGPGQGVYGYTF. CDR3 nucleotides: TGCGCCAGCAGCCAAGGTCCGGGACAGGGGGTTTATGGCTACACCTTC.